This TCR beta chain appears in the sequencing data of a study of blood T cells in healthy people across ages. Next came a second PCR, run for roughly 7 to 12 cycles, which used a sample-barcoded 5' primer along with a J-beta primer mix. MiXCR, run by TCRdb on the 5' RACE reads, gives a single entry per CDR3 protein. The table lists over 600,000 distinct CDR3 sequences, about 21% of them singletons. Germline loops: CDR1 LGHNA, CDR2 YNFKEQ. The V segment lost 1 base and the J segment 0 bases; nucleotides outside the gene matches: 4. This CDR3 is built from 16 residues. A minimum of 6.5 million PBMCs was isolated per sample.

The origin of this receptor is a man aged 70-80 years in good health. V and J are TRBV4-2 and TRBJ2-3; 7 positions agree with TRBD2. What was sequenced was blood. The CDR3 coding sequence is TGTGCCAGCAGCCAAGGGTGGGGGGGTAGCACAGATACGCAGTATTTT. It translates to CASSQGWGGSTDTQYF.